This TCR beta chain was found in a study of blood T cell repertoires in COVID-19. Overall study context: Donors in the United States, Italy and Spain gave samples during acute or convalescent COVID-19.

J was trimmed by 9 bases and V by 3 bases; bases with no gene match: 9. Germline values: CDR1 SGDLS, CDR2 YYNGEE. CDR3 length equals 15 residues. As processed by the authors: Reference gene primer amplification gave estimated nucleated cell counts. Sequencing used immunoSEQ multiplex PCR; TCRdb keeps in-frame clones, though not all of them. V and J calls and clone size are those listed in that table; D and trimming were worked out from the DNA. The sample holds fewer than 350,000 clones, around 88% seen once. The chain employs TRBV9 and TRBJ2-1; 10 positions agree with TRBD2. Material: peripheral blood. The receptor's source is a man aged 35 to 55 with acute or convalescent COVID-19. The CDR3 loop reads CASSGLAGVVGEQFF. CDR3 in DNA: TGTGCCAGCAGCGGGCTAGCGGGGGTAGTGGGTGAGCAGTTCTTC.